This T cell receptor (beta chain) was found in a study of blood T cell repertoires in COVID-19. Study-wide context: The samples span acute and convalescent COVID-19 from the United States, Italy and Spain.

The CDR3 spans 14 residues. The junction had 1 base not matched to a gene; V was cut back by 3 bases and J by 0 bases. The germline V gene encodes CDR1 SGHNT and CDR2 YYREEE (reference sequence). In the original analysis: Amplifying reference gene primers gave estimates of nucleated cell counts. Clones were sequenced by immunoSEQ multiplex PCR, and TCRdb holds only the in-frame ones, with some missing. That table gives V, J and clone size, and the DNA gave D and trimming. The table lists approximately 270,000 clones, approximately 90% of them singletons. With regard to this clone: A far larger clone is one base from this, pointing to a likely read error.

In terms of age and location, participants ranged from roughly 18 to 90 years and lived in approximately 26 US areas. The material sequenced was PBMCs or T cells enriched from blood (not recorded which). The receptor comes from a woman aged 30 to 39 with acute COVID-19. The chain combines TRBV5-4 with TRBJ2-7, with 9 positions matching TRBD1. The CDR3 coding sequence is TGTGCCAGCAGCTCGACAGGGGGCTCCTACGAGCAGTACTTC. Translated, it gives CASSSTGGSYEQYF. Using reference TRBV5-4 and TRBJ2-7 for the parts outside the CDR3, the full variable domain is ETGVTQSPTHLIKTRGQQVTLRCSSQSGHNTVSWYQQALGQGPQFIFQYYREEENGRGNFPPRFSGLQFPNYSSELNVNALELDDSALYLCASSSTGGSYEQYFGPGTRLTVT.